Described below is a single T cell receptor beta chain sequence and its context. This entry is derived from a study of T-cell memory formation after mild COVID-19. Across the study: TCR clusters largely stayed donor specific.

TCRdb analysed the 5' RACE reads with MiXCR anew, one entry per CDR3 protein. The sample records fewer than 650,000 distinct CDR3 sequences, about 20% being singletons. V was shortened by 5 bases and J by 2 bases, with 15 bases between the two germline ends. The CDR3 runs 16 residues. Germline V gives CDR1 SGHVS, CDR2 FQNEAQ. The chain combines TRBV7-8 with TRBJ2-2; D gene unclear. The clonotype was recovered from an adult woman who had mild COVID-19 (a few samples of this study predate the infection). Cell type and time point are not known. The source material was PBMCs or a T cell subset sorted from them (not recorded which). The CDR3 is CASSKPRVQNTGELFF. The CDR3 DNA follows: TGTGCCAGCAGCAAACCTAGGGTCCAAAACACCGGGGAGCTGTTTTTT.